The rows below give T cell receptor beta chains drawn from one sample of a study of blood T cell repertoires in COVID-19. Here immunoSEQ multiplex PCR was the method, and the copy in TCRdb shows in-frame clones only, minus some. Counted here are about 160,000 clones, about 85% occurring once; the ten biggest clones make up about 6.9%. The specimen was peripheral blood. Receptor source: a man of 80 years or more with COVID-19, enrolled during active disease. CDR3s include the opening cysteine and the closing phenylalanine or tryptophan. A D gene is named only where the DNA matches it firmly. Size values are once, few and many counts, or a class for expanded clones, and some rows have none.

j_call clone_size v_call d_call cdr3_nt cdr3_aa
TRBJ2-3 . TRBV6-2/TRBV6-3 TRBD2 TGTGCCAGCAGCTCTTACAGCGGGGGGGTTACAGATACGCAGTATTTT CASSSYSGGVTDTQYF
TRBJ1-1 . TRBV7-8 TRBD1 TGTGCCAGCAGCTTTGGGGACAGGGGGCGAGTTGACACTGAAGCTTTCTTT CASSFGDRGRVDTEAFF
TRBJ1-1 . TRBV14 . TGTGCCAGCACTCTCTGGAACAGGAGGAACACTGAAGCTTTCTTT CASTLWNRRNTEAFF
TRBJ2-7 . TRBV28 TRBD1 TGTGCCAGCAGTCTCGGGACAGGGGGGAGGGAGCAGTACTTC CASSLGTGGREQYF
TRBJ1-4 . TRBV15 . TGTGCCACCAGCAGAGTACGACAAATTAATGAAAAACTGTTTTTT CATSRVRQINEKLFF
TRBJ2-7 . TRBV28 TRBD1 TGTGCCAGCGTTGGGGACAGCTACGAGCAGTACTTC CASVGDSYEQYF
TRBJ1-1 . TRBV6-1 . TGTGCCAGCAGTGAACACAGGAACACTGAAGCTTTCTTT CASSEHRNTEAFF
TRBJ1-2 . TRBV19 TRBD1 TGTGCCAGTAGTATTCTGCACAGGGGGTACGATGGCTACACCTTC CASSILHRGYDGYTF
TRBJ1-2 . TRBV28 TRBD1 TGTGCCAGCAGTTCCTACCGGGACAGGGGTAATACGAACGGCTACACCTTC CASSSYRDRGNTNGYTF
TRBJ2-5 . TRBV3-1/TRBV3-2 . TGTGCCAGCAGCCTCATGCGGGGCCCTCAAGAGACCCAGTACTTC CASSLMRGPQETQYF
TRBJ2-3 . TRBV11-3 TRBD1 TGTGCCAGCAGCTCGGGACAGGGCGGCACAGATACGCAGTATTTT CASSSGQGGTDTQYF
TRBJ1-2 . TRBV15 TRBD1 TGTGCCACCAGCTATTCCGCCGGGACAGGGACTGCTAACTATGGCTACACCTTC CATSYSAGTGTANYGYTF
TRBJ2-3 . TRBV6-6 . TGTGCCAGCAACCAGGGGATGGGGGGCACAGATACGCAGTATTTT CASNQGMGGTDTQYF
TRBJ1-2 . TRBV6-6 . TGTGCCAGCAGCGCTGAGGGGGATGGCTACACCTTC CASSAEGDGYTF
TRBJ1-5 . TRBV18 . TGTGCCAGCTCAACAAACCAGGGGCAGCCCCAGCATTTT CASSTNQGQPQHF
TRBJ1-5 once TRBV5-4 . TGTGCCAGCAGCCCGGGACATCTCTTCAATCAGCCCCAGCATTTT CASSPGHLFNQPQHF
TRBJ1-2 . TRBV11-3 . TGTGCCAGCAGCCATTCAGACAGTTACTATGGCTACACCTTC CASSHSDSYYGYTF
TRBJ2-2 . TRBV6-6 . TGTGCCAGCAGCCACAGGGGGGGTATAACCGGGGAGCTGTTTTTT CASSHRGGITGELFF
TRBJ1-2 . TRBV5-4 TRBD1 TGTGCCAGCAGCTTGACCCTACAGGGGGAAAGTGGCTACACCTTC CASSLTLQGESGYTF
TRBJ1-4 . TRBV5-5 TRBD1 TGTGCCAGCAGCCGCAGGGGGCTTGGTAATGAAAAACTGTTTTTT CASSRRGLGNEKLFF
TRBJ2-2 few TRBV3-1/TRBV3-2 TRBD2 TGTGCCAGCAGCCTACGGGGGGTCGGTACCGGGGAGCTGTTTTTT CASSLRGVGTGELFF
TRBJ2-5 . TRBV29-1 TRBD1 TGCAGCGTGTCGACAGGGGGGGCAGAGACCCAGTACTTC CSVSTGGAETQYF
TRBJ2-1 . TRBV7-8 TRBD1 TGTGCCAGCAGCTTCGGACAGGGAGGAGGTAGGCAGTTCTTC CASSFGQGGGRQFF
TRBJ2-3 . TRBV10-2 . TGCGCCAGCCTCGGGATAGCCATGCCGAATACGCAGTATTTT CASLGIAMPNTQYF
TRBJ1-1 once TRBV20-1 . TGCAGTGCTAAGGCTGACTTTGAAGCTTTCTTT CSAKADFEAFF
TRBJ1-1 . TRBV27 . TGTGCCAGCAGTTTAGGTCCCGGGCAGGGGAACACTGAAGCTTTCTTT CASSLGPGQGNTEAFF
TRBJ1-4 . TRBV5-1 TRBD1 TGCGCCAGCAGCACGGACAGGGTTGGTGAAAAACTGTTTTTT CASSTDRVGEKLFF
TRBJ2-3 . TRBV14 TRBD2 TGTGCCAGCAGCCAAGTTTTCCGGGGACTAGCGGGGGGTCAAAGCACAGATACGCAGTATTTT CASSQVFRGLAGGQSTDTQYF
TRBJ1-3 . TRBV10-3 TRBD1 TGTGCCATCAGTGATCGACAGGGAGGCACCATATATTTT CAISDRQGGTIYF
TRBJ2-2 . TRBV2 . TGTGCCAGCGCTCCGGGTCAGAACACCGGGGAGCTGTTTTTT CASAPGQNTGELFF
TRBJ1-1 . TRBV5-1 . TGCGCCAGCAGCTTGGCCAACGGGGGGCGGACTGAAGCTTTCTTT CASSLANGGRTEAFF
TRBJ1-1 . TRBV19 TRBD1 TGTGCCAGTAGAAACTCGGGACAGGGGTTGACTGAAGCTTTCTTT CASRNSGQGLTEAFF
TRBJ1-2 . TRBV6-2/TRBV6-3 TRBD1 TGTGCCAGCAGCCGGGACAGAAAACCTCTCTATGGCTACACCTTC CASSRDRKPLYGYTF